The 28 T cell receptor beta chains in this list originate from one sample, sequenced in a study of a mutant IDH1 vaccine in newly diagnosed glioma. Profiling relied on immunoSEQ multiplex PCR, and the TCRdb table lists in-frame clones only, not all of them. Of about 100,000 clones detected, about four fifths appear once; the ten largest clones hold over 6.5%. Time point described: baseline, week 1 (first vaccination visit). Treatment defined: pre-vaccination baseline after standard-of-care therapy. The sequencing used PBMCs, collected from a glioma patient treated with radiotherapy, temozolomide or both. These receptors came from a middle-aged man with glioma.

This clone was counted between two and nine times. V usage is TRBV19 and J usage is TRBJ1-1, with a tentative D call TRBD1 (6 bases). The germline V and J ends were trimmed by 11 bases and 6 bases, with 10 bases remaining between them. Germline CDR1 LNHDA, CDR2 SQIVND (reference sequence). The CDR3 is made up of 10 amino acids. CDR3 sequence reads: CASEGAEAFF. CDR3 nucleotides: TGTGCCTCTGAGGGGGCTGAAGCTTTCTTT.

This chain joins TRBV27 and TRBJ2-2, with D maybe TRBD1 (6 bases). Trimming shortened V by 5 bases and J by 1 base, and 14 bases separated the two germline ends. The CDR3 length is 16 residues. Germline lookup yields CDR1 MNHEY and CDR2 SMNVEV (reference sequence). CDR3 amino acids: CASSAPGTQNTGELFF. As DNA, the CDR3 is TGTGCCAGCAGTGCACCCGGGACACAGAACACCGGGGAGCTGTTTTTT.

The genes are TRBV6-5 and TRBJ1-1; D is uncertain. The CDR3 loop spans 15 amino acids. V was cut by 2 bases and J by 1 base, with 11 bases left in between. Germline loops: CDR1 MNHEY, CDR2 SVGAGI. CDR3 coding DNA: TGTGCCAGCAGTTACGTCGACCGCCGGAACACTGAAGCTTTCTTT. It translates to CASSYVDRRNTEAFF.

This clone turned up a few times. The V and J genes are TRBV19 and TRBJ1-2; maybe TRBD1 (6 bases). V was trimmed by 3 bases and J by 5 bases, leaving 10 bases between them. Germline V gene data show CDR1 as LNHDA and CDR2 as SQIVND (reference sequence). The CDR3 has 13 residues. Written as DNA, the CDR3 is TGTGCCAGTAGTATCGATGGGACATATGGCTACACCTTC. Translating gives CASSIDGTYGYTF.

CDR3 bases: TGTGCCAGCAGTCGAACCTACGAGCAGTACTTC. This sequence encodes CASSRTYEQYF. This chain joins TRBV28 and TRBJ2-7; D is undetermined. V was pared by 5 bases and J by 2 bases, with 4 bases between. From germline, CDR1 is MDHEN and CDR2 SYDVKM. The CDR3 extends over 11 amino acids.

The CDR3 loop is CASSRTSETDTQYF. In nucleotides, the CDR3 is TGTGCCAGCAGCCGGACTAGCGAGACAGATACGCAGTATTTT. J is TRBJ2-3 and V is TRBV2; 9 bases map to TRBD2. Germline V CDR1 and CDR2: SNHLY, FYNNEI. V gave up 6 bases and J gave up 3 bases; unmatched junction bases: 4. The CDR3 is made up of 14 amino acids.

Details on this clone: The junction shows a germline mismatch at one end, possibly a read error. The V and J genes are TRBV5-1 and TRBJ1-3; D ambiguous. CDR1 and CDR2 from the germline V gene are SGHRS and YFSETQ. The CDR3 totals 13 residues. CDR3 loop: CASSLTRGDTIYF. The CDR3 nucleotides read TGCGCCAGCAGCTTGACTCGTGGAGACACCATATATTTT.

This rearrangement joins TRBV5-4 to TRBJ2-4; D gene unclear. Between the trimmed V and J ends, which lost 2 bases and 0 bases, there was a span of 12 bases. The CDR3 totals 16 residues. The germline gives CDR1 SGHNT, CDR2 YYREEE (reference sequence). In nucleotides, the CDR3 is TGTGCCAGCAGCTTCCTTTCGGACCGAGCCAAAAACATTCAGTACTTC. It yields the protein CASSFLSDRAKNIQYF.

This sequence joins TRBV15 and TRBJ2-5; 7 nucleotides match TRBD2. Germline V lookup: CDR1 LNHNV, CDR2 YYDKDF (reference sequence). The junction had 2 bases not matched to a gene; V was cut back by 2 bases and J by 2 bases. CDR3 size: 14 residues. The CDR3 loop is CATSRLAEQETQYF. The CDR3 DNA sequence: TGTGCCACCAGCAGACTAGCGGAACAAGAGACCCAGTACTTC.

This clone was counted once. The chain joins TRBV5-4 to TRBJ1-2; no clear D. Germline V gene data show CDR1 as SGHNT and CDR2 as YYREEE (reference sequence). The CDR3 consists of 17 residues. The V end was cut by 4 bases, the J end by 1 base, with 20 bases between. CDR3 region: CASSNRRTSVRNYGYTF. For the CDR3, the DNA is TGTGCCAGCAGCAATCGAAGGACTTCAGTCCGTAACTATGGCTACACCTTC.

This chain links TRBV7-2 with TRBJ2-5; 13 bases map to TRBD2. The CDR3 is 14 amino acids. The germline gives CDR1 SGHTA, CDR2 FQGNSA. The trim removed 5 bases at V and 4 bases at J, leaving 1 base unmatched. The CDR3 region is CASSRTSGRETQYF. DNA of the CDR3: TGTGCCAGCAGCAGGACTAGCGGGAGAGAGACCCAGTACTTC.

There are many counts of this clone. DNA of the CDR3: TGTGCCACCAGAGGGGGCTTCTACGAGCAGTACTTC. Its translation is CATRGGFYEQYF. The chain uses TRBV19 and TRBJ2-7; 7 bases match TRBD1. The V gene end was trimmed by 10 bases and the J gene end by 3 bases; junction bases not matched to a gene: 6. Germline CDR1 reads LNHDA; CDR2 reads SQIVND (reference sequence). This CDR3 is built from 12 residues.

The chain is built from TRBV25-1 and TRBJ2-5; TRBD2 matches 9 bases. This CDR3 region has 15 residues. After removal of 4 bases from V and 2 bases from J, the junction contained 5 bases not matched to a gene. CDR1 and CDR2 from the germline V gene are MGHDK and SYGVNS. CDR3 in DNA: TGTGCCAGCAGTGTACTAGCGGGTTGGCAAGAGACCCAGTACTTC. Translating it yields CASSVLAGWQETQYF. The full variable domain, its missing parts supplied by reference TRBV25-1 and TRBJ2-5, is EADIYQTPRYLVIGTGKKITLECSQTMGHDKMYWYQQDPGMELHLIHYSYGVNSTEKGDLSSESTVSRIRTEHFPLTLESARPSHTSQYLCASSVLAGWQETQYFGPGTRLLVL.

The chain is built from TRBV29-1 and TRBJ1-2; D call uncertain. The length of the CDR3 is 15 residues. Germline V gene sequence: CDR1 SQVTM, CDR2 ANQGSEA. V lost 4 bases and J 6 bases, leaving 21 bases between the germline ends. CDR3 residues: CSVAGSNPSKHGYTF. CDR3 DNA: TGCAGCGTTGCTGGCAGTAACCCCTCTAAACATGGCTACACCTTC.

The chain employs TRBV5-4 and TRBJ2-7; possibly TRBD1 or TRBD2 for D (5 bases each). Trimming took off 5 bases at V and 4 bases at J, with 13 bases between the two ends. CDR3 length: 13 amino acids. The germline V gene has CDR1 SGHNT and CDR2 YYREEE (reference sequence). DNA for the CDR3: TGTGCCAGCAGGGGGGTTGACTCGTACGAGCAGTACTTC. Translating it yields CASRGVDSYEQYF. Combining the CDR3 with reference TRBV5-4 and TRBJ2-7 gives the whole variable domain ETGVTQSPTHLIKTRGQQVTLRCSSQSGHNTVSWYQQALGQGPQFIFQYYREEENGRGNFPPRFSGLQFPNYSSELNVNALELDDSALYLCASRGVDSYEQYFGPGTRLTVT.

This clone occurred many times. V usage is TRBV9 and J usage is TRBJ2-7, with 12 nucleotides matching TRBD2. The CDR3 runs to 14 residues. Germline V lookup: CDR1 SGDLS, CDR2 YYNGEE. The ends lost 3 bases at V and 5 bases at J; junction bases unmatched: 3. CDR3 amino acids: CASSASGRADEQYF. CDR3 nucleotide sequence: TGTGCCAGCAGCGCTAGCGGGAGGGCCGACGAGCAGTACTTC.

The chain couples TRBV5-4 to TRBJ2-7; a weak D match, TRBD1 (6 bases). V lost 2 bases and J lost 0, with 9 bases in between. The CDR3 is made up of 14 amino acids. The germline CDR1 and CDR2 sequences are SGHNT and YYREEE (reference sequence). The CDR3 DNA follows: TGTGCCAGCAGCTTCGACAGGTTCTCCTACGAGCAGTACTTC. Protein sequence: CASSFDRFSYEQYF.

The chain recombines TRBV2 with TRBJ2-3; D is unclear. Germline lookup yields CDR1 SNHLY and CDR2 FYNNEI. The CDR3 length is 13 residues. V shed 8 bases and J shed 5 bases, with 14 bases lying between them. The DNA of the CDR3 is TGTGCCAGCTCCCCTTCATGGGGAGATACGCAGTATTTT. It yields the protein CASSPSWGDTQYF. Full variable domain (missing parts from reference TRBV2 and TRBJ2-3): EPEVTQTPSHQVTQMGQEVILRCVPISNHLYFYWYRQILGQKVEFLVSFYNNEISEKSEIFDDQFSVERPDGSNFTLKIRSTKLEDSAMYFCASSPSWGDTQYFGPGTRLTVL.

This rearrangement joins TRBV13 to TRBJ1-2; 8 positions agree with TRBD1. Looked up from germline, CDR1 is PRHDT and CDR2 is FYEKMQ (reference sequence). With 5 bases clipped from V and 4 bases from J, the junction kept 9 bases outside the gene matches. CDR3 length: 15 amino acids. The CDR3 DNA sequence: TGTGCCAGCAGCACCCTAGGGGACAGGTCCTATGGCTACACCTTC. Translated, it gives CASSTLGDRSYGYTF.

The rearrangement joins TRBV28 to TRBJ2-7, with D possibly called TRBD1 or TRBD2 (5 bases each). The CDR3 extends over 15 amino acids. Germline CDR1 reads MDHEN; CDR2 reads SYDVKM. The V end was cut by 5 bases, the J end by 3 bases, with 17 bases between. The CDR3 DNA reads TGTGCCAGCAGTGATCCCCGGGACGGGGACTACGAGCAGTACTTC. Its translation: CASSDPRDGDYEQYF.

The V gene is TRBV7-9, the J gene TRBJ2-7; 11 bases fit TRBD2. This CDR3 is 15 amino acids long. The V and J ends lost 5 bases and 3 bases, in that order; junction bases with no gene match: 6. From germline, CDR1 is SEHNR and CDR2 FQNEAQ (reference sequence). CDR3: CASSPTSGTYYEQYF. DNA for the CDR3: TGTGCCAGCAGCCCGACTAGCGGGACTTACTACGAGCAGTACTTC.

This clone has a single count. The chain combines TRBV4-2 with TRBJ2-4; TRBD1 matches at 8 bases. Germline V gene data show CDR1 as LGHNA and CDR2 as YNFKEQ. The ends lost 0 bases at V and 7 bases at J; junction bases unmatched: 11. The CDR3 length is 17 residues. CDR3 amino acids: CASSQEGGQVPRNIQYF. The CDR3 DNA is TGTGCCAGCAGCCAAGAGGGGGGACAGGTCCCGAGGAACATTCAGTACTTC.

The J gene is TRBJ2-5, the V gene TRBV9; D is perhaps TRBD1 (5 bases). Germline CDR1 reads SGDLS; CDR2 reads YYNGEE. V was clipped by 0 bases and J by 5 bases, with 20 bases between them. This CDR3 has 17 residues. CDR3 residues: CASSVGLGQYVGETQYF. CDR3 DNA sequence: TGTGCCAGCAGCGTAGGGTTGGGGCAGTACGTAGGCGAGACCCAGTACTTC.

The V and J genes are TRBV1 and TRBJ2-1; TRBD2 was called by the table and not checked on the DNA. TRBV1 is annotated as a pseudogene. The CDR3 loop spans 16 amino acids. CDR3 amino acids: CTSSHPGLAGDNEQFF. DNA for the CDR3: TGCACCAGCAGCCATCCCGGACTAGCGGGAGACAATGAGCAGTTCTTC.

The chain has TRBV30 and TRBJ2-7; weak D call: TRBD1 (6 bases). The V end lost 5 bases, the J end lost 6 bases, and 17 bases lay between the germline ends. The germline V gene encodes CDR1 GTSNPN and CDR2 SVGIG (reference sequence). The CDR3 spans 13 residues. The CDR3 region is CAWGTGLLFEQYF. The CDR3 DNA reads as TGTGCCTGGGGCACAGGGCTCTTGTTCGAGCAGTACTTC.

J is TRBJ2-5 and V is TRBV7-2; maybe TRBD2 (6 bases). Germline CDR1 SGHTA, CDR2 FQGNSA. CDR3 length: 15 amino acids. Trimming stripped 2 bases from V and 4 bases from J, with 14 bases between. In nucleotides, the CDR3 is TGTGCCAGCAGCTTAATGTCGGTGGGGGGAGAGACCCAGTACTTC. This translates into CASSLMSVGGETQYF.

This chain joins TRBV28 and TRBJ2-7; perhaps TRBD2 as D (6 bases). CDR1 and CDR2 from the germline V gene are MDHEN and SYDVKM. The V gene lost 3 bases and the J gene lost 5 bases, with 29 bases spanning the gap. The length of the CDR3 is 19 residues. CDR3 in DNA: TGTGCCAGCAGTTTCGAGACAAAGGGAAGAGGGGAAGGGGAGGACGAGCAGTACTTC. This gives the protein CASSFETKGRGEGEDEQYF.

Written as DNA, the CDR3 is TGTGCCAGCAGTTCTGCCGCAGGGGCGTGGGGCTACACCTTC. Translating it yields CASSSAAGAWGYTF. The chain uses TRBV28 and TRBJ1-2, with D perhaps matching TRBD1 (6 bases). V was pared by 4 bases and J by 8 bases, with 17 bases between. Looked up from germline, CDR1 is MDHEN and CDR2 is SYDVKM. The CDR3 has 14 amino acids.